These 20 T cell receptor beta chains were all obtained from the same sample, sequenced in a study of T-cell reconstitution after alpha-beta-depleted transplantation in children. The TCRbeta library incorporated unique molecular identifiers. A single record per CDR3 protein comes from TCRdb applying MiXCR to the PCR reads. The sample shows hundreds of thousands of distinct CDR3 sequences, around 20% of them seen only once. The input for sequencing was PBMCs from the stem cell graft donor, taken from the stem cell graft. The receptors stem from a human donor who donated a stem cell graft to a child with acute lymphoblastic leukemia.

The V gene is TRBV27, the J gene TRBJ2-1; TRBD1 matches at 12 bases. With V trimmed by 6 bases and J by 5 bases, 5 bases remained unmatched. The CDR3 totals 15 residues. CDR1 is MNHEY and CDR2 is SMNVEV in the germline V gene (reference sequence). The CDR3 sequence is CASSWDRGRHNEQFF. The CDR3 DNA follows: TGTGCCAGCAGCTGGGACAGGGGGCGGCACAATGAGCAGTTCTTC.

V and J are TRBV6-1 and TRBJ2-7, with D unresolved. Per the germline V gene, CDR1 is MNHNS and CDR2 is SASEGT. The CDR3 length is 12 residues. V lost 0 bases, J lost 3 bases, and 3 bases lay in between. The CDR3 DNA sequence: TGTGCCAGCAGTGAAGCCAGCTACGAGCAGTACTTC. Translating it yields CASSEASYEQYF.

The rearrangement uses TRBV19 and TRBJ2-2, with 8 positions matching TRBD2. J was trimmed by 6 bases and V by 5 bases; bases with no gene match: 14. There are 17 residues in the CDR3. Germline CDR1 reads LNHDA; CDR2 reads SQIVND (reference sequence). The DNA for the CDR3 is TGTGCCAGTAGTCATCTACCAAGCGGGAGATCGGCCGGGGAGCTGTTTTTT. Its protein is CASSHLPSGRSAGELFF.

V gene TRBV12-3 or TRBV12-4 combines with J gene TRBJ1-2; 8 bases match TRBD1. The CDR3 has 13 residues. V trimming: 5 bases; J trimming: 7 bases; junction bases outside the gene matches: 6. CDR3 DNA: TGTGCCAGCAGTAGGGGACAGGCATCTGGCTACACCTTC. Translated, it gives CASSRGQASGYTF.

The chain uses TRBV11-2 and TRBJ2-1; D might be TRBD1 (5 bases). With 5 bases removed from V and 5 bases from J, the gap between germline ends came to 7 bases. CDR1 is SGHAT and CDR2 is FQNNGV in the germline V gene. The CDR3 contains 12 residues. CDR3 amino acids: CASSAQDNEQFF. CDR3 DNA: TGTGCCAGCAGCGCACAGGACAATGAGCAGTTCTTC.

The rearrangement joins TRBV12-3 or TRBV12-4 to TRBJ1-3; D not certain. CDR3 size: 10 residues. The V gene lost 5 bases and the J gene lost 9 bases, with 5 bases spanning the gap. The CDR3 loop reads CASSGRTIYF. In DNA, the CDR3 is TGTGCCAGCAGTGGCCGCACCATATATTTT.

The rearrangement joins TRBV5-1 to TRBJ1-1; TRBD1 might be the D (6 bases). The CDR3 is 15 amino acids. Germline V gene sequence: CDR1 SGHRS, CDR2 YFSETQ. Trimming shortened V by 4 bases and J by 1 base, and 14 bases separated the two germline ends. The CDR3 reads CASSLGGQPNTEAFF. The CDR3 DNA sequence: TGCGCCAGCAGCCTTGGGGGCCAACCGAACACTGAAGCTTTCTTT.

The sample holds many counts of this clonotype. V is TRBV5-6 and J is TRBJ2-2, with TRBD2 matching over 7 bases. With 0 bases clipped from V and 5 bases from J, the junction kept 4 bases outside the gene matches. Germline-derived CDR1 and CDR2 are SGHDT and YYEEEE. CDR3 length equals 15 residues. In DNA form, the CDR3 reads TGTGCCAGCAGCTTGGGGCTAGCGGCTACCGGGGAGCTGTTTTTT. Translation gives CASSLGLAATGELFF.

In this sample, this clonotype turned up once. The V call is TRBV27, the J call TRBJ1-4; no definite D call. V dropped 5 bases and J dropped 0 bases, with 13 bases sitting between them. Germline V gives CDR1 MNHEY, CDR2 SMNVEV (reference sequence). This CDR3 contains 16 residues. DNA of the CDR3: TGTGCCAGCAGTCCCTCCATCTCAGCAACTAATGAAAAACTGTTTTTT. This encodes CASSPSISATNEKLFF.

This clonotype was picked up many times. The chain links TRBV7-8 to TRBJ2-1; 11 bases fit TRBD2. Germline V gene lookup returns CDR1 SGHVS and CDR2 FQNEAQ. The CDR3 extends over 13 amino acids. Unmatched junction bases numbered 7, after V lost 4 bases and J lost 14 bases. CDR3: CASSSLAGGPKFF. The CDR3 region has the DNA TGTGCCAGCAGCTCTTTAGCGGGAGGGCCGAAGTTCTTC.

The chain is built from TRBV3-1 and TRBJ1-5; D ambiguous. Germline CDR1 reads LGHDT; CDR2 reads YNNKEL (reference sequence). The CDR3 contains 16 residues. With 0 bases removed from V and 2 bases from J, the gap between germline ends came to 11 bases. The CDR3 nucleotides are TGTGCCAGCAGCCAAGATCTGGGATCCCGCAATCAGCCCCAGCATTTT. Protein sequence: CASSQDLGSRNQPQHF.

V is TRBV6-2 or TRBV6-3 and J is TRBJ2-5; maybe TRBD1 (5 bases). V lost 5 bases and J 2 bases, leaving 15 bases between the germline ends. Germline V lookup: CDR1 MNHEY, CDR2 SVGEGT. The CDR3 runs 15 residues. CDR3 loop: CASSSAGIPQETQYF. CDR3 nucleotides: TGTGCCAGCAGTAGTGCAGGGATCCCTCAAGAGACCCAGTACTTC.

Ten or more counts support this clonotype. The rearrangement joins TRBV20-1 to TRBJ2-5, with D possibly matching TRBD1 (5 bases). In germline, CDR1 is DFQATT, CDR2 SNEGSKA (reference sequence). This CDR3 contains 13 residues. Trimming removed 6 bases at V and 5 bases at J, with 16 bases between. As DNA, the CDR3 is TGCAGTGCCCTCGGGCAGGGTGGGGAGACCCAGTACTTC. Translating it yields CSALGQGGETQYF.

The chain is built from TRBV27 and TRBJ2-7; TRBD2 might be the D (6 bases). Between the trimmed V and J ends, which lost 2 bases and 6 bases, there was a span of 20 bases. CDR1 is MNHEY, CDR2 SMNVEV, per germline (reference sequence). The CDR3 extends over 16 amino acids. The CDR3 loop is CASSLIAGTQGREQYF. CDR3 nucleotide sequence: TGTGCCAGCAGTTTAATCGCGGGGACCCAAGGTCGCGAGCAGTACTTC.

In this sample, this clonotype turned up a few times. The chain has TRBV7-9 and TRBJ1-2; a possible D gene is TRBD1 (5 bases). Germline V gene lookup returns CDR1 SEHNR and CDR2 FQNEAQ (reference sequence). V was clipped by 5 bases and J by 11 bases, with 18 bases between them. The CDR3 runs 13 residues. CDR3 amino acids: CASSLPNLQEYTF. DNA of the CDR3: TGTGCCAGCAGCCTCCCAAACTTACAGGAATACACCTTC. The entire variable domain, with the rest obtained from reference TRBV7-9 and TRBJ1-2, is as follows: DTGVSQNPRHKITKRGQNVTFRCDPISEHNRLYWYRQTLGQGPEFLTYFQNEAQLEKSRLLSDRFSAERPKGSFSTLEIQRTEQGDSAMYLCASSLPNLQEYTFGSGTRLTVV.

This clonotype showed up just a few times. V gene TRBV27 combines with J gene TRBJ2-6; D is uncertain. Germline assignment: CDR1 MNHEY and CDR2 SMNVEV (reference sequence). V was clipped by 4 bases and J by 3 bases, with 7 bases between them. The CDR3 sequence is 14 residues long. The CDR3 loop is CASSWGGGANVLTF. CDR3 nucleotide sequence: TGTGCCAGCAGTTGGGGTGGTGGGGCCAACGTCCTGACTTTC.

This clonotype has at least ten counts. This rearrangement joins TRBV6-4 to TRBJ1-2, with 8 bases aligning to TRBD1. With 4 bases clipped from V and 6 bases from J, the junction kept 7 bases outside the gene matches. The CDR3 loop spans 14 amino acids. Germline assignment: CDR1 MRHNA and CDR2 SNTAGT. CDR3 nucleotides: TGTGCCAGCAGTGCCGGTCCAGGGGGCAATGGCTACACCTTC. Residues: CASSAGPGGNGYTF.

J is TRBJ2-7 and V is TRBV12-3 or TRBV12-4, with unresolved D. Trimming left V 6 bases short and J 0 bases short, with 24 bases between. This CDR3 comprises 18 residues. The CDR3 loop reads CASSSLTRSSPSSYEQYF. CDR3 in DNA: TGTGCCAGCAGCTCTTTAACCCGCAGTTCCCCCAGCTCCTACGAGCAGTACTTC.

This clonotype has more than one count but fewer than ten. V usage is TRBV10-3 and J usage is TRBJ1-6; 7 positions agree with TRBD1. The CDR3 sequence is 14 residues long. Germline V gives CDR1 ENHRY, CDR2 SYGVKD. After removal of 7 bases from V and 6 bases from J, the junction contained 6 bases not matched to a gene. CDR3 in amino acids: CAIKGAGGNSPLHF. The CDR3 DNA follows: TGTGCCATCAAGGGGGCAGGGGGTAATTCACCCCTCCACTTT.

V is TRBV12-3 or TRBV12-4 and J is TRBJ2-3, with a weak D call TRBD1 (6 bases). V was clipped by 8 bases and J by 2 bases, with 11 bases between them. The CDR3 is made up of 13 amino acids. The CDR3 here is CASSTGTTDTQYF. The DNA of the CDR3 is TGTGCCAGCTCAACAGGGACCACAGATACGCAGTATTTT.